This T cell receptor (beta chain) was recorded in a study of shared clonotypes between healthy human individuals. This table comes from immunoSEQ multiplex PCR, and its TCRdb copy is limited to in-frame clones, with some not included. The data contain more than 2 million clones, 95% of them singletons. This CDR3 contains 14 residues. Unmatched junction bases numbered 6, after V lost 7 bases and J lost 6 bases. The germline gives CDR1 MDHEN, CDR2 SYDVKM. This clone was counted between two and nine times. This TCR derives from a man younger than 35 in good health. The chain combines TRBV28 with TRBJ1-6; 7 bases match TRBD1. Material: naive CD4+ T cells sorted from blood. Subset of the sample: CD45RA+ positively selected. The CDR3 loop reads CASMTGQFNSPLHF. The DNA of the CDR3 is TGTGCCAGCATGACGGGACAGTTTAATTCACCCCTCCACTTT.